One sample yielded the 32 T cell receptor beta chains listed below, sequenced in a study of blood T cell repertoires in COVID-19. Generated by immunoSEQ multiplex PCR, the TCRdb table keeps only in-frame clones and is missing some. The sample shows approximately 70,000 clones, 75% to 95% of them seen only once. Sequenced: peripheral blood. These receptor sequences come from a human donor with active COVID-19. The donor label of this sample is uncertain.

The chain couples TRBV6-5 to TRBJ2-1, with 8 bases that match TRBD1. V lost 9 bases and J lost 1; bases outside the gene matches: 8. Germline values: CDR1 MNHEY, CDR2 SVGAGI. The CDR3 is 15 residues long. The CDR3 DNA reads TGTGCCAGTACGATGGGACAGGCTTCCTACAATGAGCAGTTCTTC. It translates to CASTMGQASYNEQFF.

The chain couples TRBV30 to TRBJ1-4; 10 bases are shared with TRBD1. Germline assignment: CDR1 GTSNPN and CDR2 SVGIG (reference sequence). The V and J ends lost 1 base and 14 bases, in that order; junction bases with no gene match: 7. The CDR3 has 13 residues. Written as DNA, the CDR3 is TGTGCCTGGAGTGGGACAGGGGGTAAGGTCCTGTTTTTT. This codes for CAWSGTGGKVLFF.

In its sample, this clone was seen a few times. This chain joins TRBV19 and TRBJ1-3; TRBD1 might be the D (5 bases). Trimming left V 3 bases short and J 7 bases short, with 19 bases between. The CDR3 runs to 16 residues. The germline V gene encodes CDR1 LNHDA and CDR2 SQIVND (reference sequence). This chain's CDR3 is CASSIRWSGKRNTIYF. The DNA for the CDR3 is TGTGCCAGTAGTATTCGGTGGTCAGGGAAGAGGAACACCATATATTTT.

The V and J genes are TRBV10-2 and TRBJ1-2; 8 positions agree with TRBD1. V lost 5 bases and J lost 4; bases outside the gene matches: 9. Per germline, CDR1 WSHSY and CDR2 SAAADI. The CDR3 consists of 15 residues. CDR3 nucleotide sequence: TGCGCCAGCAGTTCAGGACAGGGAAATCTCTATGGCTACACCTTC. Translating it yields CASSSGQGNLYGYTF.

The gene calls are TRBV20-1 and TRBJ2-1; D not resolved. From germline, CDR1 is DFQATT and CDR2 SNEGSKA (reference sequence). The CDR3 extends over 11 amino acids. The V and J ends lost 6 bases and 7 bases respectively, with 10 bases between them. The CDR3 nucleotides read TGCAGTGCGCCTCAACGGAATGAGCAGTTCTTC. Its protein product is CSAPQRNEQFF.

V gene TRBV2 combines with J gene TRBJ2-7; TRBD2 might be the D (6 bases). The CDR3 is 13 residues long. The V gene lost 7 bases and the J gene lost 2 bases, with 12 bases spanning the gap. In germline, CDR1 is SNHLY, CDR2 FYNNEI. CDR3 bases: TGTGCCAGCATGCGGGGACTTGCCTACGAGCAGTACTTC. Protein product: CASMRGLAYEQYF.

The V call is TRBV19, the J call TRBJ2-2; 8 bases are a match to TRBD2. Germline V gene sequence: CDR1 LNHDA, CDR2 SQIVND (reference sequence). The junction had 12 bases not matched to a gene; V was cut back by 8 bases and J by 7 bases. The CDR3 runs to 15 residues. The CDR3 protein is CASAGTSRVGGELFF. The DNA of the CDR3 is TGTGCCAGTGCCGGGACTAGTAGAGTTGGCGGGGAGCTGTTTTTT.

V usage is TRBV28 and J usage is TRBJ1-3; no definite D call. The germline gives CDR1 MDHEN, CDR2 SYDVKM. Trimming cost V 1 base and J 1 base, with 8 bases left between them. There are 15 residues in the CDR3. The CDR3 coding sequence is TGTGCCAGCAGTTTATACGGGGTATCTGGAAACACCATATATTTT. Translation: CASSLYGVSGNTIYF.

This clone occurred a few times. The chain employs TRBV28 and TRBJ2-7; 13 bases match TRBD2. Germline values: CDR1 MDHEN, CDR2 SYDVKM. The CDR3 runs 13 residues. The ends lost 6 bases at V and 7 bases at J; junction bases unmatched: 3. CDR3 coding DNA: TGTGCCAGCAGACCGGGACTAGCGGGGGAGCAGTACTTC. Translated, it gives CASRPGLAGEQYF.

The chain employs TRBV18 and TRBJ1-1; possible D gene TRBD1, 6 bases. V lost 3 bases and J lost 6, with 14 bases in between. This CDR3 contains 14 residues. Germline V gene lookup returns CDR1 KGHSH and CDR2 LQKENI. The CDR3 nucleotides read TGTGCCAGCTCACCTTCACAGGGCTCGGCTGAAGCTTTCTTT. It encodes CASSPSQGSAEAFF.

The rearrangement uses TRBV28 and TRBJ2-3; 12 positions agree with TRBD2. V dropped 5 bases and J dropped 5; count of bases not matched to a gene: 2. CDR1 and CDR2 from the germline V gene are MDHEN and SYDVKM. This CDR3 has 14 residues. DNA for the CDR3: TGTGCCAGCAGTCCGGGACTAGCGGGAGATACGCAGTATTTT. Its protein is CASSPGLAGDTQYF.

The rearrangement joins TRBV28 to TRBJ2-1; TRBD2 matches at 8 bases. The CDR3 is made up of 15 amino acids. Losses at the gene ends were 3 bases for V and 7 bases for J; bases not matched to a gene: 8. In germline, CDR1 is MDHEN, CDR2 SYDVKM. Here the CDR3 DNA reads TGTGCCAGCAGTTTGTCCTGGGCGGGAGGTAATGAGCAGTTCTTC. Translation gives CASSLSWAGGNEQFF.

The V and J genes are TRBV6-5 and TRBJ2-3; D is uncertain. Looked up from germline, CDR1 is MNHEY and CDR2 is SVGAGI. Trimming cost V 4 bases and J 0 bases, with 14 bases left between them. The CDR3 is 16 residues long. CDR3 in amino acids: CASSFSSRDSTDTQYF. CDR3 nucleotides: TGTGCCAGCAGTTTTTCCTCACGAGATAGCACAGATACGCAGTATTTT.

The chain has TRBV29-1 and TRBJ2-1; TRBD1 might be the D (5 bases). This CDR3 is built from 15 residues. Looked up from germline, CDR1 is SQVTM and CDR2 is ANQGSEA. V was shortened by 3 bases and J by 2 bases, with 14 bases between the two germline ends. In DNA form, the CDR3 reads TGCAGCGTTGAGCGAGACAGTGTCGCCTACAATGAGCAGTTCTTC. Its translation: CSVERDSVAYNEQFF.

The V gene is TRBV3-1 (or the pseudogene TRBV3-2), the J gene TRBJ2-7; TRBD1 matches 7 bases. Germline-derived CDR1 and CDR2 are LGHDT and YNNKEL (reference sequence). Trimming cost V 3 bases and J 4 bases; bases outside gene matches: 3. This CDR3 is built from 13 residues. The CDR3 DNA sequence: TGTGCCAGCAGCCATGGGACAGCATACGAGCAGTACTTC. This translates into CASSHGTAYEQYF.

CDR3 DNA: TGTGCCAGCAGCGAGACAGATAGCAATCAGCCCCAGCATTTT. Its translation: CASSETDSNQPQHF. This chain joins TRBV9 and TRBJ1-5; D possibly corresponds to TRBD1 (5 bases). V was shortened by 3 bases and J by 0 bases, with 7 bases between the two germline ends. CDR1 and CDR2 from the germline V gene are SGDLS and YYNGEE. The CDR3 extends over 14 amino acids.

The rearrangement uses TRBV7-8 and TRBJ2-1, with TRBD2 identical over 8 bases. After removal of 3 bases from V and 3 bases from J, the junction contained 4 bases not matched to a gene. This CDR3 region has 15 residues. The germline V gene has CDR1 SGHVS and CDR2 FQNEAQ. This chain's CDR3 is CASSFGGRNYNEQFF. Here the CDR3 DNA reads TGTGCCAGCAGCTTCGGCGGGAGGAACTACAATGAGCAGTTCTTC. The entire variable domain, with the rest obtained from reference TRBV7-8 and TRBJ2-1, is as follows: GAGVSQSPRYKVAKRGQDVALRCDPISGHVSLFWYQQALGQGPEFLTYFQNEAQLDKSGLPSDRFFAERPEGSVSTLKIQRTQQEDSAVYLCASSFGGRNYNEQFFGPGTRLTVL.

V usage is TRBV7-9 and J usage is TRBJ2-7; TRBD1 matches at 9 bases. The germline V gene has CDR1 SEHNR and CDR2 FQNEAQ (reference sequence). V trimming: 5 bases; J trimming: 0 bases; junction bases outside the gene matches: 5. This CDR3 spans 15 amino acids. The CDR3 here is CASSPGTGISYEQYF. The CDR3 bases are TGTGCCAGCAGCCCCGGGACAGGGATCTCCTACGAGCAGTACTTC.

The rearrangement uses TRBV5-1 and TRBJ2-7; TRBD2 matches at 10 bases. Looked up from germline, CDR1 is SGHRS and CDR2 is YFSETQ. The V and J ends lost 5 bases and 2 bases, in that order; junction bases with no gene match: 7. The CDR3 has 15 residues. In DNA form, the CDR3 reads TGCGCCAGCAGACCTAGCGGGAGTTCCCCCTACGAGCAGTACTTC. Its translation is CASRPSGSSPYEQYF.

Only a few counts were recorded for this clone. The V and J genes are TRBV6-6 and TRBJ2-1, with 9 bases fitting TRBD2. Germline CDR1 MNHNY, CDR2 SVGAGI (reference sequence). V dropped 6 bases and J dropped 1; count of bases not matched to a gene: 19. The CDR3 sequence is 20 residues long. The chain's CDR3 is CASSSWGGLAGRVSYNEQFF. The CDR3 DNA reads as TGTGCCAGCAGCTCCTGGGGGGGGCTAGCGGGAAGAGTGTCCTACAATGAGCAGTTCTTC.

The chain joins TRBV10-3 to TRBJ1-5, with 7 positions matching TRBD1. CDR3 length: 16 residues. Germline lookup yields CDR1 ENHRY and CDR2 SYGVKD. Unmatched junction bases numbered 8, after V lost 1 base and J lost 5 bases. This CDR3 reads CAISELDRTWDQPQHF. The CDR3 DNA reads TGTGCCATCAGTGAGTTGGACAGGACATGGGATCAGCCCCAGCATTTT.

This chain joins TRBV6-2 or TRBV6-3 and TRBJ1-1; D unresolved. With 6 bases removed from V and 1 base from J, the gap between germline ends came to 9 bases. Germline V gene data show CDR1 as MNHEY and CDR2 as SVGEGT. CDR3 length: 13 residues. The CDR3 DNA sequence: TGTGCCAGCAGCTCACAGCAGAACACTGAAGCTTTCTTT. It codes for CASSSQQNTEAFF.

The chain uses TRBV19 and TRBJ1-5, with a tentative D call TRBD1 (5 bases). Germline loops: CDR1 LNHDA, CDR2 SQIVND (reference sequence). V lost 6 bases to trimming and J lost 0 bases, with 15 bases between them. The CDR3 is 16 amino acids. This chain's CDR3 is CASRYGAGGSNQPQHF. CDR3 DNA: TGTGCCAGTAGGTATGGCGCGGGGGGTAGCAATCAGCCCCAGCATTTT. Filled out from reference TRBV19 and TRBJ1-5, the complete variable domain reads DGGITQSPKYLFRKEGQNVTLSCEQNLNHDAMYWYRQDPGQGLRLIYYSQIVNDFQKGDIAEGYSVSREKKESFPLTVTSAQKNPTAFYLCASRYGAGGSNQPQHFGDGTRLSIL.

The V call is TRBV21-1, the J call TRBJ2-3; the table's D call of TRBD2 was not tested on the DNA. TRBV21-1 is termed a pseudogene. This CDR3 has 19 amino acids. CDR3 DNA sequence: TGTGCCAGCAGCGGAAAGTGGCCTCGCGAACGGGAGGTTAAAGATACGCAGTATTTT. As protein: CASSGKWPREREVKDTQYF.

The chain carries TRBV12-5 and TRBJ2-3; 9 bases agree with TRBD1. The CDR3 covers 15 residues. Trimming took 5 bases from V and 2 from J; bases not matched to a gene: 5. CDR1 is LGHNT and CDR2 is FRNRAP in the germline V gene. The CDR3 is CASGNRGPPTDTQYF. CDR3 coding DNA: TGTGCTAGTGGTAACAGGGGGCCCCCCACAGATACGCAGTATTTT.

The DNA of the CDR3 is TGTGCCAGCAGCGCATCCGGGACTCCCCAAGGGGCTTTCTTT. Translated, it gives CASSASGTPQGAFF. The gene calls are TRBV9 and TRBJ1-1; the D gene is possibly TRBD1 (5 bases). CDR3 size: 14 residues. Germline CDR1 and CDR2: SGDLS and YYNGEE. V dropped 3 bases and J dropped 11 bases, with 20 bases sitting between them.

V is TRBV28 and J is TRBJ2-3, with 9 bases lining up with TRBD2. Per the germline V gene, CDR1 is MDHEN and CDR2 is SYDVKM. The ends lost 6 bases at V and 4 bases at J; junction bases unmatched: 5. This CDR3 has 14 amino acids. CDR3 residues: CASSSAGGADTQYF. The CDR3 DNA reads TGTGCCAGCAGCTCTGCGGGAGGGGCAGATACGCAGTATTTT.

CDR3 in DNA: TGTGCCAGCAGCTTAGAAGGGGTAGCGGGAGCGTCCTACGAGCAGTACTTC. It yields the protein CASSLEGVAGASYEQYF. The chain has TRBV7-9 and TRBJ2-7; the match to TRBD2 covers 9 bases. V shed 1 base, J shed 1 base, and the junction held 8 bases outside the gene matches. This CDR3 has 17 residues. Germline V CDR1 and CDR2: SEHNR, FQNEAQ (reference sequence). The complete variable domain, with remaining parts taken from reference TRBV7-9 and TRBJ2-7, reads DTGVSQNPRHKITKRGQNVTFRCDPISEHNRLYWYRQTLGQGPEFLTYFQNEAQLEKSRLLSDRFSAERPKGSFSTLEIQRTEQGDSAMYLCASSLEGVAGASYEQYFGPGTRLTVT.

The CDR3, as DNA: TGTGCTAGTGGTTTGGCCCCCCCGACTAGCGGGAGGGCCCCCACAGATACGCAGTATTTT. The encoded protein is CASGLAPPTSGRAPTDTQYF. V usage is TRBV12-5 and J usage is TRBJ2-3; 14 nucleotides align to TRBD2. CDR1 is LGHNT and CDR2 is FRNRAP in the germline V gene. The CDR3 contains 20 residues. V shed 1 base, J shed 2 bases, and the junction held 11 bases outside the gene matches.

This chain connects TRBV29-1 to TRBJ2-1, with 8 nucleotides matching TRBD2. Germline loops: CDR1 SQVTM, CDR2 ANQGSEA. V shed 6 bases and J 4 bases; nucleotides not matched to a gene: 2. This CDR3 has 12 residues. This chain's CDR3 is CSVGGAYNEQFF. Written as DNA, the CDR3 is TGCAGCGTCGGGGGGGCGTACAATGAGCAGTTCTTC.

This chain links TRBV6-2 or TRBV6-3 with TRBJ2-5; possible D gene TRBD1, 6 bases. Germline CDR1 MNHEY, CDR2 SVGEGT. V was cut by 5 bases and J by 5 bases, with 12 bases left in between. The CDR3 consists of 13 residues. The DNA for the CDR3 is TGTGCCAGCAGTAACAGGGATGGGGAGACCCAGTACTTC. Translating it yields CASSNRDGETQYF.

The V and J genes are TRBV7-2 and TRBJ2-5; no clear D gene. V was pared by 5 bases and J by 2 bases, with 6 bases between. Germline lookup yields CDR1 SGHTA and CDR2 FQGNSA. The CDR3 has 12 amino acids. The CDR3, as DNA: TGTGCCAGCAGCCCCCAACAAGAGACCCAGTACTTC. This sequence encodes CASSPQQETQYF.